This T cell receptor beta chain was retrieved from a study of persistence of HIV-infected CD4 T cells. Details on this clone: Its antigen remains unidentified.

Study outcomes and limitations: Degenerate expanded CDR3beta sequences were enriched among CMV- and Gag-responding cells.

The V and J ends lost 3 bases and 2 bases, in that order; junction bases with no gene match: 4. Germline V gives CDR1 MNHEY, CDR2 SMNVEV (reference sequence). There are 15 residues in the CDR3. Cells were stimulated nonspecifically with anti-CD3/anti-CD28 magnetic beads. CD4+ T cells upregulating both CD40 ligand and CD69 were sorted as responding cells. The libraries were made with immunoSEQ version 4 in survey mode. Template was genomic DNA at 10 ng/uL, with up to 1 ug used per sample. TCRdb's table, derived via immunoSEQ multiplex PCR, lists solely in-frame clones and lacks some. The sample has tens of thousands of clones, approximately 89% seen once.

The sequence came from an adult man with HIV who was CMV-seropositive. The source was CD4+ T cells sorted from PBMCs after roughly 18-hour stimulation, collected from a patient who received antiretroviral therapy. The V call is TRBV27, the J call TRBJ2-7, with TRBD1 matching 10 bases. The CDR3 nucleotides read TGTGCCAGCAGTTTGGAGGACAGGGGGACCTACGAGCAGTACTTC. Translation: CASSLEDRGTYEQYF.